Sequencing of this TCR beta chain was carried out in a study of blood T cell repertoires in COVID-19. In the authors' workflow: By means of reference gene primer amplification, nucleated cell counts were estimated. The assay was immunoSEQ multiplex PCR, and TCRdb's table has in-frame clones only and misses some. The V and J calls and clone size were taken over from that table, and D and trimming were inferred from the DNA. The table has 59,000 or so clones, around four fifths seen once. The V gene's germline CDR1 is SGDLS and CDR2 YYNGEE. V lost 4 bases to trimming and J lost 5 bases, with 8 bases between them. The CDR3 is 12 residues long.

The sequenced sample consisted of peripheral blood. This sequence originates from a human donor in a cohort sampled during active COVID-19. The rearrangement links TRBV9 to TRBJ2-3, with D possibly being TRBD2 (5 bases). In DNA, the CDR3 is TGTGCCAGCAGCCAAAGCGGAGATACGCAGTATTTT. It is translated as CASSQSGDTQYF.